These 2 T cell receptor beta chains were all obtained from the same sample, sequenced in a study of shared clonotypes between healthy human individuals. The assay was immunoSEQ multiplex PCR, and TCRdb's table has in-frame clones only and misses some. The profile shows hundreds of thousands of clones, 73% of them singletons. Sequencing was done on a sample of memory CD4+ T cells sorted from blood. Subset meaning: CD45RA-negative fraction. The receptors were gathered from a woman in her twenties or thirties in good health.

The chain couples TRBV19 to TRBJ2-2; TRBD1 is a possible D gene (5 bases). The V end lost 10 bases, the J end lost 3 bases, and 12 bases lay between the germline ends. The CDR3 spans 13 residues. CDR1 LNHDA and CDR2 SQIVND come from the germline V gene (reference sequence). The CDR3 loop is CATLGRHTGELFF. The CDR3 DNA reads TGTGCCACCTTGGGGCGGCACACCGGGGAGCTGTTTTTT.

The V gene is TRBV28, the J gene TRBJ1-1; a weak D match, TRBD1 (6 bases). Trimming removed 5 bases at V and 7 bases at J, with 14 bases between. The CDR3 is 13 amino acids. In germline, CDR1 is MDHEN, CDR2 SYDVKM. The CDR3, as DNA: TGTGCCAGCAGTATTGACAGGAAAGATGAAGCTTTCTTT. It specifies CASSIDRKDEAFF.